This T cell receptor (beta chain) was recovered during a study of cytomegalovirus exposure and HLA in healthy donors. Study at large: The approximately 120 validation repertoires and the approximately 700 first-cohort repertoires shared a platform, a later analysis reported.

The germline V gene encodes CDR1 KGHSH and CDR2 LQKENI. The J segment lost 2 bases and the V segment lost 6 bases, leaving 11 bases of the junction unmatched. This CDR3 region has 16 residues. Repertoires were generated with immunoSEQ multiplex PCR, while TCRdb's copy carries only in-frame clones and drops some. The profile shows roughly 60,000 clones, about 91% of them singletons. Of note for this clone: Its antigen is unknown.

Study observations and caveats: A list of 150 or so TCR beta chains associated with cytomegalovirus was given. In a later analysis, first-cohort TCR clusters were found to tend to co-occur in the 120 validation repertoires. According to reports, the classifier identified cytomegalovirus status with high specificity and sensitivity.

The gene calls are TRBV18 and TRBJ2-7; 9 bases fit TRBD1. The source material was PBMCs. This clonotype was sampled from a woman aged 18-30 years in good health and CMV-seronegative. In DNA form, the CDR3 reads TGTGCCAGCTCGTCAACCATCGGGACAGGGACCTACGAGCAGTACTTC. This gives the protein CASSSTIGTGTYEQYF.